This T cell receptor beta chain is from a study of cytomegalovirus exposure and HLA in healthy donors. Study-wide findings and caveats: According to reports, the classifier identified cytomegalovirus status with high specificity and sensitivity.

This clone was seen only a few times. What it recognizes is unknown. The PCR made use of 60 Vbeta and 13 Jbeta primers. As processed by the authors: Per a later analysis, the number of unique TCR beta chains was around 80 million, of which about 11 million were shared. The repertoire was sequenced with immunoSEQ multiplex PCR; TCRdb's copy has only in-frame clones and lacks some. V and J calls and clone size are copied from that table; D and trimming were computed from the DNA. In the table there are about 78,000 clones, about three quarters of which are singletons. Source material: PBMCs. This TCR was sampled from a middle-aged woman in good health and CMV-seropositive.

The CDR3 sequence is CASSIKPGQGDTQYF. DNA of the CDR3: TGCGCCAGCAGCATAAAACCGGGACAGGGGGATACGCAGTATTTT. This sequence joins TRBV5-1 and TRBJ2-3; TRBD1 agrees at 10 bases. In germline, CDR1 is SGHRS, CDR2 YFSETQ. This CDR3 is 15 amino acids long. With 4 bases clipped from V and 6 bases from J, the junction kept 8 bases outside the gene matches.